These T cell receptor beta chains were read from a single sample in a study of shared T cell receptors in the human thymus. Sequencing was performed with immunoSEQ multiplex PCR; in TCRdb, only in-frame clones are kept and a portion is missing. Of hundreds of thousands of clones detected, 70% to 90% appear once; the ten largest clones hold over 0.008%. The same specimen was also included in a second study, on human thymus T cells.

Material for sequencing was thymocytes. All receptors come from a girl under two years old with a congenital heart defect. Each CDR3 is given without its conserved first and last residue.

v_call	cdr3_length	j_call	cdr3_aa
TRBV15	17	TRBJ1-2	ATSRDSGQGASLNYGYT
TRBV4-1	11	TRBJ1-2	ASSPARGYGYT
TRBV5-5	13	TRBJ1-6	ASTSPRGGNSPLH
TRBV10-3	16	TRBJ2-5	ATGNRPGQGAQGGTQY
TRBV20-1	9	TRBJ1-2	SASTSGGYT
TRBV5-6	12	TRBJ1-2	ASSERTGYCGYT
TRBV28	13	TRBJ1-2	ASSSFRETSYGYT
TRBV7-9	14	TRBJ1-1	ASSTRQAIKDTEAF
TRBV6-1	12	TRBJ2-5	ASRDRGLEETQY
TRBV5-4	17	TRBJ2-5	ASSSGGSDAASREETQY
TRBV4-3	13	TRBJ2-7	ASSHRTGPFPEQY
TRBV28	14	TRBJ1-2	ASSFRRTGGWVGYT
TRBV7-9	14	TRBJ2-3	ASSLGRGHITDTQY
TRBV15	13	TRBJ1-4	ATNSNSATNEKLF
TRBV5-8	13	TRBJ1-2	ASSRGSRGFPGYT
TRBV9	14	TRBJ2-1	ASSARPILLGNEQF
TRBV6-5	13	TRBJ1-6	ASSYRAGVNSPLH
TRBV4-3	15	TRBJ2-7	ASSQDGASGDSYEQY
TRBV7-2	11	TRBJ1-2	ASSSNRSYGYT
TRBV4-1	13	TRBJ2-5	ASSQDRAGRETQY
TRBV6-5	13	TRBJ2-7	ASSRGLAGSYEQY
TRBV7-2	15	TRBJ2-4	ASSLASSGLAKNIQY
TRBV5-8	11	TRBJ1-2	ASSLNGLYGYT
TRBV28	12	TRBJ2-3	ASSLPGQGDTQY
TRBV19	15	TRBJ2-3	ASSPPGGRPSTDTQY
TRBV5-8	12	TRBJ1-1	ASAGGGLNTEAF
TRBV7-9	14	TRBJ1-1	ASSSENREKLAEAF
TRBV5-5	10	TRBJ1-2	ASSFGGRGYT